What follows describes a single T cell receptor (beta chain). This entry belongs to a study of radiation and T cells in renal cell carcinoma. The protocol was immunoSEQ multiplex PCR, while the TCRdb copy is restricted to in-frame clones and leaves out a portion. The sample yields roughly 9,000 clones, 63% seen once. The CDR3 is 14 amino acids. Germline V lookup: CDR1 MNHNS, CDR2 SASEGT. V lost 4 bases to trimming and J lost 3 bases, with 13 bases between them. The treatment is: 15 Gy SBRT to primary tumor, nephrectomy 4 weeks later. The starting material was tumor tissue, obtained from a patient whose treatment included radiotherapy and nephrectomy. This receptor was obtained from a woman between 45 and 65 years old with renal cell carcinoma. The J gene is TRBJ2-7, the V gene TRBV6-1; tentative D call: TRBD2 (5 bases). CDR3 region: CASSGRTGGYEQYF. The CDR3 DNA reads TGTGCCAGCAGTGGGAGGACCGGCGGCTACGAGCAGTACTTC.